Shown below are 19 T cell receptor beta chains from a single sample sequenced in a study of cytomegalovirus exposure and HLA in healthy donors (dated by TCRdb to 2016 to 2017). Preparation of the library involved the immunoSEQ multiplex PCR assay. For the multiplex PCR, a mixture combining 60 forward primers for TCR Vbeta segments and 13 reverse primers for TCR Jbeta segments was used. TCRdb provides this immuneACCESS table in a form limited to in-frame rearrangements. Some clones are lacking; in checked studies, under half of them reflect an unresolved V gene, and why the rest are absent is not known. The sample records 170,000 or so clones, 83% of which are singletons. 1.6% of the sample is taken by the ten largest. The sample taken for sequencing was PBMCs. These receptors came from a man aged 50-59 years in good health and CMV-seronegative.

The count of this clone is one. The V gene is TRBV6-1, the J gene TRBJ2-2; 9 bases fit TRBD1. The germline V gene has CDR1 MNHNS and CDR2 SASEGT. V lost 5 bases to trimming and J lost 3 bases; unmatched junction nucleotides: 4. This CDR3 comprises 15 residues. The DNA of the CDR3 is TGTGCCAGCAGTTGGACAGGGGAACACACCGGGGAGCTGTTTTTT. It specifies CASSWTGEHTGELFF.

V usage is TRBV9 and J usage is TRBJ1-1; 10 positions agree with TRBD1. Germline values: CDR1 SGDLS, CDR2 YYNGEE. The CDR3 runs 16 residues. After removal of 4 bases from V and 0 bases from J, the junction contained 6 bases not matched to a gene. CDR3 amino acids: CASSPQGQGMNTEAFF. In DNA, the CDR3 is TGTGCCAGCAGCCCGCAGGGACAGGGGATGAACACTGAAGCTTTCTTT.

The CDR3 spells CASSLTASSGNTIYF. CDR3 coding DNA: TGCGCCAGCAGCTTAACAGCCAGCTCTGGAAACACCATATATTTT. The rearrangement uses TRBV5-1 and TRBJ1-3; D ambiguous. Trimming took 2 bases from V and 0 from J, leaving 9 bases between them. The CDR3 totals 15 residues. CDR1 is SGHRS, CDR2 YFSETQ, per germline.

This chain joins TRBV11-2 and TRBJ2-3; no reliable D call. This CDR3 has 16 amino acids. The V and J ends lost 5 bases and 0 bases respectively, with 15 bases between them. Germline V gene sequence: CDR1 SGHAT, CDR2 FQNNGV. CDR3 amino acids: CASSPQVTTSTDTQYF. CDR3 DNA: TGTGCCAGCAGCCCCCAGGTGACAACTAGCACAGATACGCAGTATTTT.

This rearrangement joins TRBV6-5 to TRBJ2-5; a possible D gene is TRBD2 (5 bases). This CDR3 is built from 13 residues. CDR1 and CDR2 from the germline V gene are MNHEY and SVGAGI. V was cut by 6 bases and J by 4 bases, with 12 bases left in between. CDR3 residues: CASSLTRAETQYF. CDR3 bases: TGTGCCAGCAGCCTCACTAGGGCAGAGACCCAGTACTTC.

The CDR3 sequence is CASRTASGGAGGGELFF. CDR3 coding DNA: TGTGCCAGCAGAACGGCTAGCGGGGGGGCGGGCGGCGGGGAGCTGTTTTTT. The chain recombines TRBV7-2 with TRBJ2-2, with TRBD2 matching 12 bases. CDR1 is SGHTA, CDR2 FQGNSA, per germline. This CDR3 region has 17 residues. The trim removed 6 bases at V and 7 bases at J, leaving 12 bases unmatched.

V is TRBV11-2 and J is TRBJ2-7, with 9 bases aligning to TRBD1. This CDR3 spans 14 amino acids. The ends lost 1 base at V and 10 bases at J; junction bases unmatched: 8. The germline V gene encodes CDR1 SGHAT and CDR2 FQNNGV. CDR3 sequence reads: CASSLGGGTGQQYF. CDR3 DNA: TGTGCCAGCAGCTTAGGTGGCGGGACAGGGCAACAGTACTTC.

This clone was seen a few times. V usage is TRBV28 and J usage is TRBJ1-1, with TRBD1 as a possible D gene (6 bases). This CDR3 is built from 11 residues. The V gene lost 8 bases and the J gene lost 11 bases, with 15 bases spanning the gap. Per germline, CDR1 MDHEN and CDR2 SYDVKM. This chain's CDR3 is CASGTGRGAFF. The CDR3 DNA reads TGTGCCAGCGGGACCGGCAGGGGCGCTTTCTTT.

The genes are TRBV28 and TRBJ1-5, with TRBD1 identical over 10 bases. Unmatched junction bases numbered 3, after V lost 6 bases and J lost 4 bases. The CDR3 is 14 residues long. CDR1 and CDR2 (germline): MDHEN, SYDVKM. CDR3 protein: CASRTDRGNQPQHF. The CDR3 nucleotides are TGTGCCAGCAGAACGGACAGGGGGAATCAGCCCCAGCATTTT. Complete variable domain (other parts from reference TRBV28 and TRBJ1-5): DVKVTQSSRYLVKRTGEKVFLECVQDMDHENMFWYRQDPGLGLRLIYFSYDVKMKEKGDIPEGYSVSREKKERFSLILESASTNQTSMYLCASRTDRGNQPQHFGDGTRLSIL.

This rearrangement joins TRBV5-6 to TRBJ1-3; no definite D call. CDR1 and CDR2 from the germline V gene are SGHDT and YYEEEE. Trimming cost V 0 bases and J 0 bases, with 10 bases left between them. This CDR3 has 16 residues. This CDR3 is CASSLVGGGSGNTIYF. Here the CDR3 DNA reads TGTGCCAGCAGCTTGGTCGGCGGAGGCTCTGGAAACACCATATATTTT.

This clone showed up just a few times. The V call is TRBV5-4, the J call TRBJ1-1; 7 bases map to TRBD1. V gave up 4 bases and J gave up 3 bases; unmatched junction bases: 6. The CDR3 has 14 residues. Looked up from germline, CDR1 is SGHNT and CDR2 is YYREEE (reference sequence). CDR3 sequence reads: CASSPIGQDTEAFF. The DNA for the CDR3 is TGTGCCAGCAGCCCTATAGGACAGGACACTGAAGCTTTCTTT.

This clone was counted only a few times. The V call is TRBV5-8, the J call TRBJ1-5; 7 bases align to TRBD1. Germline CDR1 reads SGHTS; CDR2 reads YDEGEE. CDR3 length equals 15 residues. Unmatched junction bases numbered 6, after V lost 2 bases and J lost 4 bases. The CDR3 loop reads CASSLGDSSNQPQHF. The CDR3 nucleotides are TGTGCCAGCAGCTTAGGGGACAGTAGTAATCAGCCCCAGCATTTT.

This clone was counted a single time. This rearrangement joins TRBV7-8 to TRBJ2-4; D remains ambiguous. V lost 5 bases and J lost 7, with 21 bases in between. The CDR3 extends over 16 amino acids. Per the germline V gene, CDR1 is SGHVS and CDR2 is FQNEAQ. The CDR3 reads CASSPRASEFRNIQYF. CDR3 nucleotides: TGTGCCAGCAGCCCCCGTGCATCTGAATTCCGGAACATTCAGTACTTC.

This chain uses TRBV7-9 with TRBJ2-1; 8 nucleotides match TRBD2. The V segment lost 6 bases and the J segment 7 bases; nucleotides outside the gene matches: 11. Germline CDR1 reads SEHNR; CDR2 reads FQNEAQ (reference sequence). The CDR3 has 15 amino acids. CDR3 sequence (DNA): TGTGCCAGCAGGAGGGACCTCGCGGGAGGAAATGAGCAGTTCTTC. Protein product: CASRRDLAGGNEQFF.

V is TRBV5-1 and J is TRBJ2-1, with TRBD2 as a possible D gene (7 bases). Germline values: CDR1 SGHRS, CDR2 YFSETQ. The V and J ends lost 2 bases and 5 bases respectively, with 17 bases between them. The CDR3 covers 16 residues. The CDR3 protein is CASSLTKGGGNNEQFF. CDR3 bases: TGCGCCAGCAGCTTAACGAAGGGAGGGGGAAACAATGAGCAGTTCTTC.

This sequence joins TRBV30 and TRBJ2-3; perhaps TRBD1 as D (5 bases). Germline V CDR1 and CDR2: GTSNPN, SVGIG (reference sequence). This CDR3 comprises 14 residues. Deletions cut 3 bases from V and 0 bases from J, with 10 bases between. The CDR3 DNA is TGTGCCTGGAGGCCGACAGCTAGCACAGATACGCAGTATTTT. This translates into CAWRPTASTDTQYF.

This clone came up once. The conserved phenylalanine or tryptophan is not found at the CDR3 terminus, so this likely reflects a read error. This rearrangement joins TRBV7-6 to TRBJ1-1; weak D call: TRBD1 (5 bases). V lost 3 bases, J lost 1 base, and 9 bases lay in between. The CDR3 has 14 amino acids. Germline CDR1 reads SGHVS; CDR2 reads FNYEAQ. This CDR3 is CASSLGPGNTEAFS. In DNA form, the CDR3 reads TGTGCCAGCAGCTTGGGGCCTGGGAACACTGAAGCTTTCTCT.

The rearrangement joins TRBV21-1 to TRBJ2-7; TRBD1 is the table's D call and was not checked against the DNA. TRBV21-1 constitutes a pseudogene. This CDR3 is built from 16 residues. Here the CDR3 reads CASSKPGQGRRYEQYF. The DNA of the CDR3 is TGTGCCAGCAGCAAGCCCGGACAGGGGCGGAGGTACGAGCAGTACTTC.

This clone was recorded once. The V gene is TRBV14, the J gene TRBJ1-1; weak D call: TRBD1 (6 bases). The CDR3 extends over 18 amino acids. CDR1 and CDR2 (germline): SGHDN, FVKESK. Trimming cost V 3 bases and J 0 bases, with 20 bases left between them. This CDR3 reads CASSQILSDRHMNTEAFF. The CDR3 DNA is TGTGCCAGCAGCCAGATTTTGTCGGACAGACATATGAACACTGAAGCTTTCTTT.